This T cell receptor beta chain is drawn from a study of shared clonotypes between healthy human individuals. About the study: Three plates were used per donor for CD4 naive, three for CD4 memory, two for CD8 naive and one for CD8 memory.

Study conclusions and caveats: Since donors were few, the genetic and exposure-history diversity represented was limited.

A deep-level run was used for the assay. This table comes from immunoSEQ multiplex PCR, and its TCRdb copy is limited to in-frame clones, with some not included. The sample includes 1.6 million or so clones, roughly 96% of them seen just once. This CDR3 region has 13 residues. Germline CDR1 is MNHEY and CDR2 is SMNVEV (reference sequence). V shed 7 bases and J shed 4 bases, with 10 bases lying between them. As regards this clone: No antigen is known for it.

Healthy HIV-negative adults with no recent acute infections or vaccinations were recruited as donors. The receptor comes from a man aged 25-40 years in good health. V and J are TRBV27 and TRBJ1-4, with D hard to call. Source material: naive CD4+ T cells sorted from blood. Subset in this sample: CD45RA+ positively selected. The CDR3 bases are TGTGCCAGCATGAATCGGATTAATGAAAAACTGTTTTTT. Residues: CASMNRINEKLFF.